This T cell receptor (beta chain) emerged from a study of T cells after yellow fever vaccination. Production of TCR cDNA was by 5'RACE template switching, which also added a universal primer site and UMIs. From the 5' RACE reads, TCRdb called clonotypes with MiXCR, one entry per CDR3 protein. The sample carries approximately 330,000 distinct CDR3 sequences, 4.1% recorded once. General study results and limits: There was a possibility that FACS-sorted repertoires contained abundant clonotypes contaminating from the bulk population. A faster peak, day 5 versus 15, was reached by the weaker secondary response. Post-booster reappearance was seen for most primary-vaccination clones (around 97% CD4, about 90% CD8).

This clonotype was counted a few times. The antigen is unknown. The J segment lost 5 bases and the V segment lost 7 bases, leaving 8 bases of the junction unmatched. This CDR3 has 14 residues. Germline values: CDR1 SGHTA, CDR2 FQGTGA. This chain links TRBV7-3 with TRBJ2-5; 9 bases fit TRBD2. Sequencing used PBMCs, obtained 5 days after the yellow fever booster vaccination. This sequence originates from a man between 18 and 35 years old who received the YFV17D yellow fever vaccine. Here the CDR3 DNA reads TGTGCCAGCAAACGCGGGGGGGCCAATGAGACCCAGTACTTC. Its translation: CASKRGGANETQYF.